The clone carrying this TCR beta chain came up many times. Its specificity is unknown. Read sequence stops 3 residues before the CDR3 end, and the germline J gene provides the missing end. Trimming took off 7 bases at V and 2 bases at J, with 17 bases between the two ends. The CDR3 is 16 amino acids. Germline V gene lookup returns CDR1 SNHLY and CDR2 FYNNEI. Control and CVID samples contributed equal amounts of genomic DNA. Method: immunoSEQ multiplex PCR; TCRdb's copy keeps in-frame clones and lacks some. This sample has approximately 28,000 clones, each found more than once. This entry is derived from a study of T cell clonality in common variable immunodeficiency. Findings and caveats of the study: In common variable immunodeficiency, TCR beta chains reportedly carried fewer deletions and N-nucleotide insertions. CVID subjects had higher TCRbeta clonality than healthy controls, most marked in about a third.

Both groups were predominantly of Caucasian heritage. Specimen: peripheral blood mononuclear cells. This receptor was taken from a human donor with common variable immunodeficiency. V gene TRBV2 combines with J gene TRBJ2-2; D is possibly TRBD1 (6 bases). The chain's CDR3 is CASKRTARGNTGELFF. The part of the CDR3 DNA that was read is TGTGCCAGCAAGCGAACGGCCAGGGGAAACACCGGGGAG.